This passage covers 17 T cell receptor beta chains from one sample sequenced in a study of tumor and adjacent non-tumor tissue in lung cancer. No cell sorting was done before RNA was extracted from the tissue. The normal lung tissue was taken more than 3 cm from the tumor edge. TCRbeta libraries were built with three rounds of nested PCR, modified from ARM-PCR. Each CDR3 protein gets one entry after TCRdb re-called the multiplex PCR reads with MiXCR. This table has over 40,000 distinct CDR3 sequences, about 70% appearing once. The sequencing input was distant non-tumor lung tissue. The receptors shown here come from a woman aged 60 to 75 with non-small cell lung cancer.

This rearrangement joins TRBV6-2 or TRBV6-3 to TRBJ1-1; the D gene is possibly TRBD1 (5 bases). The germline V and J ends were trimmed by 8 bases and 4 bases, with 17 bases remaining between them. Germline lookup yields CDR1 MNHEY and CDR2 SVGEGT. CDR3 length equals 14 residues. The CDR3 DNA reads as TGTGCCAGCGGTCATGGCCAGGGCGGCACTGAAGCTTTCTTT. Encoded protein: CASGHGQGGTEAFF.

As for this clonotype: Given the absence of the conserved phenylalanine or tryptophan at the CDR3 end, a read error is likely. The chain recombines TRBV29-1 with TRBJ1-4; D gene uncertain. This CDR3 has 11 amino acids. The germline V gene encodes CDR1 SQVTM and CDR2 ANQGSEA. CDR3 in amino acids: CGVGVNEKLFI. CDR3 nucleotide sequence: TGCGGCGTTGGGGTGAATGAAAAACTGTTTATT.

Concerning this clonotype itself: One base away lies a much larger clone, so this may be a sequencing read error. The chain links TRBV30 to TRBJ2-1; TRBD2 aligns across 7 bases. The CDR3 runs 13 residues. The germline CDR1 and CDR2 sequences are GTSNPN and SVGIG (reference sequence). V shed 2 bases, J shed 8 bases, and the junction held 6 bases outside the gene matches. The CDR3 here is CAWSSGTTDEQFF. The CDR3 coding sequence is TGTGCCTGGAGTAGCGGGACTACGGATGAGCAGTTCTTC.

Concerning this clonotype: Since the CDR3 does not end with the conserved phenylalanine or tryptophan, this likely comes from a read error. The rearrangement joins TRBV6-2 or TRBV6-3 to TRBJ2-1, with D perhaps assigned TRBD1 or TRBD2 (5 bases each). CDR1 MNHEY and CDR2 SVGEGT come from the germline V gene. CDR3 size: 13 residues. The CDR3 DNA is TGTACCAGCAGTTACGCTAGCAGGGCTGAGCAGTTCTTG. It is translated as CTSSYASRAEQFL.

Turning to this clonotype: One end of the junction varies from germline; a read error may be responsible. This sequence joins TRBV11-3 and TRBJ1-2; 10 bases are a match to TRBD1. The germline V gene encodes CDR1 SGHNT and CDR2 YENEEA. This CDR3 has 14 amino acids. The CDR3 is CTSSHGQGGFGYTF. The CDR3 coding sequence is TGTACCAGTAGCCACGGACAGGGGGGGTTCGGCTACACCTTC.

On this clonotype itself: Germline is not matched at one junction end, which may reflect a read error. The V gene is TRBV4-1, the J gene TRBJ2-5; D is possibly TRBD2 (5 bases). Germline CDR1 reads MGHRA; CDR2 reads YSYEKL. This CDR3 spans 16 amino acids. The CDR3 DNA sequence: TGCGCCAGCAGCCAAGATTCGGGAATAGCTCTGGAGACCAAGTACTTC. Translation: CASSQDSGIALETKYF.

This clonotype was picked up one time. Since the CDR3 does not end with the conserved phenylalanine or tryptophan, this likely comes from a read error. J is TRBJ2-1 and V is TRBV7-9; 8 positions agree with TRBD2. The V segment lost 1 base and the J segment 5 bases; nucleotides outside the gene matches: 13. Germline V lookup: CDR1 SEHNR, CDR2 FQNEAQ (reference sequence). There are 18 residues in the CDR3. CDR3 nucleotide sequence: TGTGCCAGCAGCTTAGGCCCGATGGGTAGCGGGATGAACAATGAGCAGTTCTAC. Translation: CASSLGPMGSGMNNEQFY.

The CDR3 nucleotides are TGTGCCAGCAGCCCCGGGACAGGGGTCACCGGGGAGGACTCTGGAAACACCATATATTTT. This codes for CASSPGTGVTGEDSGNTIYF. This rearrangement joins TRBV11-3 to TRBJ1-3, with TRBD1 matching over 10 bases. Germline V gene data show CDR1 as SGHNT and CDR2 as YENEEA. The CDR3 contains 20 residues. Trimming took 5 bases from V and 0 from J; bases not matched to a gene: 16. Full variable domain (rest looked up from reference TRBV11-3 and TRBJ1-3): EAGVVQSPRYKIIEKKQPVAFWCNPISGHNTLYWYLQNLGQGPELLIRYENEEAVDDSQLPKDRFSAERLKGVDSTLKIQPAELGDSAVYLCASSPGTGVTGEDSGNTIYFGEGSWLTVV.

In regard to this clonotype: One end of the junction is discordant with germline, which a read error may explain. The chain carries TRBV11-1 and TRBJ2-5; no firm D call. Germline values: CDR1 SGHAT, CDR2 FQDESV (reference sequence). The CDR3 loop spans 12 amino acids. CDR3 in DNA: TGTGCAAGCAGCCGAGAACCAGAGACCCAGTACTTC. Translated, it gives CASSREPETQYF.

The chain recombines TRBV4-3 with TRBJ2-7, with D perhaps matching TRBD2 (6 bases). Looked up from germline, CDR1 is LGHNA and CDR2 is YSLEER. V was pared by 4 bases and J by 6 bases, with 13 bases between. The CDR3 consists of 13 residues. This CDR3 reads CASSRVGGIEQYF. The DNA of the CDR3 is TGCGCCAGCAGCCGAGTTGGGGGGATCGAGCAGTACTTC.

This clonotype was seen only once. This may come from a read error, since a much larger clone is one base off. Here the CDR3 omits its conserved ending phenylalanine or tryptophan, so a read error is the likely source. The rearrangement joins TRBV7-8 to TRBJ2-5; a weak D match, TRBD1 (5 bases). The CDR3 totals 16 residues. Germline V gene data show CDR1 as SGHVS and CDR2 as FQNEAQ. V was pared by 2 bases and J by 5 bases, with 18 bases between. The CDR3 protein is CASSLRYTGWRETQYS. The CDR3 region has the DNA TGTGCCAGCAGCTTAAGGTATACAGGATGGCGCGAGACCCAGTACTCC.

Details on this clonotype: Sequence at one end of the junction differs from germline and may be a read error. The rearrangement uses TRBV4-2 and TRBJ2-4, with unresolved D. Germline loops: CDR1 LGHNA, CDR2 YNFKEQ. The CDR3 is 14 amino acids. The CDR3, as DNA: TGTGCCAGTAGCCCCCGGTGGGCCCAAAACATTCAGTACTTC. Protein product: CASSPRWAQNIQYF.

Note on this clonotype: The germline gene is not matched at one end of the junction; a read error may be the cause. The CDR3 DNA sequence: TGCGCCAGCAGGAGGGGTGGGGGCGGGAGTAAGTACAATGAGCAGTTTTTC. It specifies CASRRGGGGSKYNEQFF. The V call is TRBV10-2, the J call TRBJ2-1, with D possibly being TRBD2 (7 bases). The CDR3 totals 17 residues. Per the germline V gene, CDR1 is WSHSY and CDR2 is SAAADI.

Points on this clonotype: A much larger clone lies one base from this, so it may be a read error. No conserved phenylalanine or tryptophan is present at the end of the CDR3, so a read error is the likely explanation. The rearrangement uses TRBV20-1 and TRBJ2-7, with 12 bases matching TRBD2. CDR1 and CDR2 from the germline V gene are DFQATT and SNEGSKA (reference sequence). The CDR3 covers 14 residues. The junction had 8 bases not matched to a gene; V was cut back by 4 bases and J by 7 bases. The CDR3 nucleotides read TGCAGTGCTACACTAGCGGGGGGCCTGGGTGAGCAGTACCTC. Protein sequence: CSATLAGGLGEQYL.

V and J are TRBV19 and TRBJ2-1; 14 bases match TRBD2. Trimming removed 5 bases from V and 8 bases from J; junction bases left unmatched: 5. There are 15 residues in the CDR3. Germline V lookup: CDR1 LNHDA, CDR2 SQIVND (reference sequence). The CDR3 loop reads CASSSGLAGVDEQFF. CDR3 sequence (DNA): TGTGCCAGTAGTTCGGGACTAGCGGGAGTTGATGAGCAGTTCTTC.

Details on this clonotype: One end of the junction is discordant with germline, which a read error may explain. The chain links TRBV12-3 or TRBV12-4 to TRBJ2-4; D gene uncertain. This CDR3 has 15 amino acids. CDR3 DNA: TGTGCCAGCAGTTTGCGGAGTGGTACCAAAAACGTTCAATACTTC. Its protein product is CASSLRSGTKNVQYF.

This clonotype was counted between two and nine times. A read error is possible here, since a much larger clone lies one base away. Without the conserved terminal phenylalanine or tryptophan, this CDR3 likely stems from a read error. The rearrangement uses TRBV6-2 or TRBV6-3 and TRBJ1-5, with D unclear. Germline loops: CDR1 MNHEY, CDR2 SVGEGT. V gave up 2 bases and J gave up 7 bases, with 15 bases separating them. The CDR3 has 15 residues. In nucleotides, the CDR3 is TGTGCCAGCAGTTACCCAAGTCAGCGTAGACAGCCCCAGCATCTT. Amino acids: CASSYPSQRRQPQHL.